This T cell receptor beta chain came from a study of cytomegalovirus exposure and HLA in healthy donors. Whole-study findings and limits: Sequencing likely generated an artifact that appeared as a cluster of highly shared sequence variants. No immune exposure information besides CMV serostatus was available.

Primers: 60 Vbeta forward and 13 Jbeta reverse. The table came from immunoSEQ multiplex PCR; TCRdb's copy has only in-frame clones and leaves some out. Of approximately 72,000 clones in the sample, approximately 70% are singletons; the top ten hold about a fifth. The CDR3 length is 11 residues. Trimming left V 6 bases short and J 8 bases short, with 10 bases between. Germline CDR1 is DFQATT and CDR2 is SNEGSKA (reference sequence). Healthy people donating bone marrow made up the donors. For this clone: What it binds is not known.

This chain connects TRBV20-1 to TRBJ2-2; D not resolved. The material sequenced was PBMCs. The receptor was derived from a man between 40 and 49 years old in good health and CMV-seropositive. The CDR3 here is CSAPYMGELFF. The CDR3 bases are TGCAGTGCCCCCTATATGGGGGAGCTGTTTTTT.